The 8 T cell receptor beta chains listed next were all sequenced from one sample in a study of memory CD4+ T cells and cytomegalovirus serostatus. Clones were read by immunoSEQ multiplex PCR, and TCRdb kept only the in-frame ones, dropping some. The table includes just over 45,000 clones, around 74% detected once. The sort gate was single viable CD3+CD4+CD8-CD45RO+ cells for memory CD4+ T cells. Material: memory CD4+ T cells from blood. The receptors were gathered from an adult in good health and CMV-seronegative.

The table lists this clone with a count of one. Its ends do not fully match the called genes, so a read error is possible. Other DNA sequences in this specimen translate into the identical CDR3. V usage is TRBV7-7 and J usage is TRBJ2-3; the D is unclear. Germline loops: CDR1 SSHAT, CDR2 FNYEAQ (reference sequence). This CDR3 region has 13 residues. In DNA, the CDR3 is TGTGCTAGCAGCTTAGCAGAGGCAGATACGCAGTATTTT. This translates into CASSLAEADTQYF. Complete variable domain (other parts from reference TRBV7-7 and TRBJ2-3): GAGVSQSPRYKVTKRGQDVTLRCDPISSHATLYWYQQALGQGPEFLTYFNYEAQPDKSGLPSDRFSAERPEGSISTLTIQRTEQRDSAMYRCASSLAEADTQYFGPGTRLTVL.

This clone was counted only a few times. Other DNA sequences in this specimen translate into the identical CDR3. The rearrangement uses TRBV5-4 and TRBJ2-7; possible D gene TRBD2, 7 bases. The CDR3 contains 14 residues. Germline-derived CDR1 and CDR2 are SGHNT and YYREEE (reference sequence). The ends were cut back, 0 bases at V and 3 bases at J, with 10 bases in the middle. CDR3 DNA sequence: TGTGCCAGCAGCTTGGAAGGGGGGGACTACGAGCAGTACTTC. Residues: CASSLEGGDYEQYF.

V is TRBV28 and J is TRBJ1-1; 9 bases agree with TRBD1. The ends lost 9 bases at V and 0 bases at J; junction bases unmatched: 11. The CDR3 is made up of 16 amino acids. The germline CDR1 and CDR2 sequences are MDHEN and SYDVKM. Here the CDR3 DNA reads TGTGCCAGTCTCACTGGGACAGGGCCTATGAACACTGAAGCTTTCTTT. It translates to CASLTGTGPMNTEAFF.

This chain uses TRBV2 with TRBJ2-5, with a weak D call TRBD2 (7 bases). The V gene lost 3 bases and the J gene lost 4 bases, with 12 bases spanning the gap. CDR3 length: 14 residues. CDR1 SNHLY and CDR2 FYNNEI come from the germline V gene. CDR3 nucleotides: TGTGCCAGCAGTGAGGTGGGGGGGGCAGAGACCCAGTACTTC. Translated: CASSEVGGAETQYF.

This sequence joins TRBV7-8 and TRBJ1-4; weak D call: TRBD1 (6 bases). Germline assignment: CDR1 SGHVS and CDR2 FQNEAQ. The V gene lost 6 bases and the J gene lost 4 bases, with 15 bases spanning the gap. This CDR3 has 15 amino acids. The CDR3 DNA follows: TGTGCCAGCAGATATAACAGGGCGGGTAATGAAAAACTGTTTTTT. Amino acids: CASRYNRAGNEKLFF.

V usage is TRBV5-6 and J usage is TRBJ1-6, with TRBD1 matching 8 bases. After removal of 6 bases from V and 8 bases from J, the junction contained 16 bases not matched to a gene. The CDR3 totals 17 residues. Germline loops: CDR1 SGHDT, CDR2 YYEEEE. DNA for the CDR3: TGTGCCAGCACAAATGACCCGGACAGGGAGGCGTATTCACCCCTCCACTTT. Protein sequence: CASTNDPDREAYSPLHF.

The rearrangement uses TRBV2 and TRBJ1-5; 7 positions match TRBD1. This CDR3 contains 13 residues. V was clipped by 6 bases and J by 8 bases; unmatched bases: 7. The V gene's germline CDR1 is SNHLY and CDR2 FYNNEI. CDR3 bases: TGTGCCAGCAGGGACAGGAGTTTAAAGCCCCAGCATTTT. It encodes CASRDRSLKPQHF.

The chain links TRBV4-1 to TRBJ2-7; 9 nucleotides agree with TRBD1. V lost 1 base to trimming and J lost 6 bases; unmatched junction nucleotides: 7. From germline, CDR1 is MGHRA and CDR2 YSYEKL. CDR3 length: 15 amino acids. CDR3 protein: CASSQVIGDRVEQYF. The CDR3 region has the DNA TGCGCCAGCAGCCAAGTGATTGGGGACAGGGTCGAGCAGTACTTC.